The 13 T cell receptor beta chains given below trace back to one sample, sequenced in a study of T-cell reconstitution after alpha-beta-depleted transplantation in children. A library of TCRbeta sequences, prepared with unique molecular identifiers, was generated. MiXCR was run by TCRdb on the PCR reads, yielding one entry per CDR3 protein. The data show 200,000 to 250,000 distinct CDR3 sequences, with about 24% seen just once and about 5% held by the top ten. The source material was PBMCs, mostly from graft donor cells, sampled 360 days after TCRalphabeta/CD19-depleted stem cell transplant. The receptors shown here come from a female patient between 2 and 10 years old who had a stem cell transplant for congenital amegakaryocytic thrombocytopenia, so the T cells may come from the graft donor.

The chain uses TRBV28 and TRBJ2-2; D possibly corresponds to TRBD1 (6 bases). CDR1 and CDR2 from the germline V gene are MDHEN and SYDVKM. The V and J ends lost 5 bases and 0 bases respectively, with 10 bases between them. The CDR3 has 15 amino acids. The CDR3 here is CASSKGHANTGELFF. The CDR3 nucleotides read TGTGCCAGCAGTAAGGGACACGCGAACACCGGGGAGCTGTTTTTT.

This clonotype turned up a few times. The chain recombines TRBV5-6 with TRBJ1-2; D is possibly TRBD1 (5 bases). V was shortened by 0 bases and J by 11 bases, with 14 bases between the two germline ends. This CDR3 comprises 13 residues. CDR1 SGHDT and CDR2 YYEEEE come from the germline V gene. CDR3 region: CASSLDLRVRYTF. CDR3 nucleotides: TGTGCCAGCAGCTTGGATCTCAGGGTTCGATACACCTTC.

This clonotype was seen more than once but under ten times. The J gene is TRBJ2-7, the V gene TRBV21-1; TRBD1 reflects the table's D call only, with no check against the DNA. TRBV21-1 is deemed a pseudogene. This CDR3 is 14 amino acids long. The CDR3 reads CASNRQASSYEQYF. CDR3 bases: TGTGCCAGCAACAGACAGGCGAGCTCCTACGAGCAGTACTTC.

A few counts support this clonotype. As DNA, the CDR3 is TGCAGTGCGGCCAGGGAGTTAGAAAGCTCCTACGAGCAGTACTTC. Amino acids: CSAARELESSYEQYF. This sequence joins TRBV20-1 and TRBJ2-7; either TRBD1 or TRBD2 may fit D (5 bases each). The CDR3 covers 15 residues. Germline CDR1 is DFQATT and CDR2 is SNEGSKA (reference sequence). Trimming stripped 6 bases from V and 0 bases from J, with 18 bases between.

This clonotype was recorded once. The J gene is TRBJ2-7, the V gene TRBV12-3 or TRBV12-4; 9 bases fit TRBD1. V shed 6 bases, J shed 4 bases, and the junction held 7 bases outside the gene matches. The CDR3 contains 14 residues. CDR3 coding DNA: TGTGCCAGCAGACGGGACAGGGTCAAGTACGAGCAGTACTTC. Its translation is CASRRDRVKYEQYF.

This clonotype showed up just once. The CDR3 spells CAISTHGESTGDTQYF. The CDR3 nucleotides are TGTGCCATCAGTACACACGGGGAAAGCACTGGGGATACGCAGTATTTT. The V gene is TRBV10-3, the J gene TRBJ2-3, with D possibly TRBD2 on 5 matching bases. The V end lost 5 bases, the J end lost 6 bases, and 21 bases lay between the germline ends. The CDR3 has 16 residues. CDR1 and CDR2 (germline): ENHRY, SYGVKD.

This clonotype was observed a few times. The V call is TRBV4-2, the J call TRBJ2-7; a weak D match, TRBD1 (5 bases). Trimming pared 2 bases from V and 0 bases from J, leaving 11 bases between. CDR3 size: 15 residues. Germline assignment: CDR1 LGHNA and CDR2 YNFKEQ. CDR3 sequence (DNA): TGTGCCAGCAGCCAAACAGGCCATAGCTCCTACGAGCAGTACTTC. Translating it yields CASSQTGHSSYEQYF.

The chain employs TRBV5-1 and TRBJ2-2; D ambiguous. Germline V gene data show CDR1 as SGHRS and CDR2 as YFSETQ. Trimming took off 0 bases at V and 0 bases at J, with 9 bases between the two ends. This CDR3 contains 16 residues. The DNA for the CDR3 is TGCGCCAGCAGCTTGGAGGGCACTACGAACACCGGGGAGCTGTTTTTT. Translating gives CASSLEGTTNTGELFF.

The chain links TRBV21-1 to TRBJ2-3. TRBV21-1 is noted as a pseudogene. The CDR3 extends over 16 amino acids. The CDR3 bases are TGTGCCAGCAGGAGTAATAAGAGGGCTTGCACAGATACGCAGTATTTT. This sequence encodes CASRSNKRACTDTQYF.

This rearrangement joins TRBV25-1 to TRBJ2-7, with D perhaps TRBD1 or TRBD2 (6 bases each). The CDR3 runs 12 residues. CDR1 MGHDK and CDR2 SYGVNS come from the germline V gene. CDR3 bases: TGTACTCTCTGGGGGGCCTCCTACGAGCAGTACTTC. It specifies CTLWGASYEQYF.

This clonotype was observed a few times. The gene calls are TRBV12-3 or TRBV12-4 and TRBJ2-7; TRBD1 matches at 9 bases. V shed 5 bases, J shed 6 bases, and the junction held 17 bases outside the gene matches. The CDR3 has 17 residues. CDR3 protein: CASSHEKWGQGEGEQYF. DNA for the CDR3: TGTGCCAGCAGTCATGAAAAGTGGGGACAGGGTGAAGGCGAGCAGTACTTC.

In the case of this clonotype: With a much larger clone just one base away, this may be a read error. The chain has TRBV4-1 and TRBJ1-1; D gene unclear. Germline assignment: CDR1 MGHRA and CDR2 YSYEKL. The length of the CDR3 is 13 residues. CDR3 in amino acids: CANSQVGVSEAFF. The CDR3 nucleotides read TGCGCCAACAGCCAAGTCGGGGTCAGTGAGGCTTTCTTT.

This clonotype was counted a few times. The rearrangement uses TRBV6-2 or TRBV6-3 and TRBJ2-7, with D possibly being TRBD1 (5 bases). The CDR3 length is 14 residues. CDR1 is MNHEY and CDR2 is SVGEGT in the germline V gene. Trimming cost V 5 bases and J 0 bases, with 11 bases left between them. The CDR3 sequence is CASSTGDTSYEQYF. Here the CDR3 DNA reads TGTGCCAGCAGTACAGGTGACACCTCCTACGAGCAGTACTTC.